Listed here is a single T cell receptor (beta chain). The record originates from a study of control samples from healthy donors and cancer patients. The CDR3 sequence is 17 residues long. V gave up 2 bases and J gave up 0 bases, with 14 bases separating them. CDR1 is LGHNA and CDR2 is YSLEER in the germline V gene. Sequencing used immunoSEQ multiplex PCR; TCRdb keeps in-frame clones, though not all of them. Of 150,000 to 200,000 clones in the sample, around 90% are singletons; the top ten hold more than 1.5%. The sequenced sample consisted of blood. V usage is TRBV4-3 and J usage is TRBJ2-4, with D perhaps matching TRBD2 (6 bases). This receptor was obtained from a man aged 18 to 29 in good health. The DNA for the CDR3 is TGCGCCAGCAGCCAATTCCTGGGCGGGGAAGCCAAAAACATTCAGTACTTC. Protein product: CASSQFLGGEAKNIQYF.